A single sample is the source of the 6 T cell receptor beta chains below, sequenced in a study of T cells in Graves' hyperthyroidism and ophthalmopathy. Amplification yielded TCR beta CDR3 regions, with RNA transcripts as the source. The TCR CDR3 was amplified in a first-round RT-PCR using the HTBI primer set. TCRdb re-derived calls from the multiplex PCR reads in MiXCR, one entry per CDR3 protein. In the table there are around 690,000 distinct CDR3 sequences, roughly a sixth of which are singletons. Sequencing was performed on blood. These receptors all come from a man aged 50-59 years with Graves' hyperthyroidism.

The table lists this clonotype with many counts. The genes are TRBV27 and TRBJ1-2, with 7 bases aligning to TRBD1. The junction had 6 bases not matched to a gene; V was cut back by 0 bases and J by 5 bases. Germline-derived CDR1 and CDR2 are MNHEY and SMNVEV (reference sequence). The CDR3 extends over 15 amino acids. The CDR3 DNA follows: TGTGCCAGCAGTTTATCATGGGACAGACCTTATGGCTACACCTTC. Amino acids: CASSLSWDRPYGYTF.

The J gene is TRBJ1-4, the V gene TRBV4-1, with 7 bases identical to TRBD1. Trimming cost V 0 bases and J 7 bases; bases outside gene matches: 5. Germline values: CDR1 MGHRA, CDR2 YSYEKL. The CDR3 covers 15 residues. The CDR3 sequence: CASSQERGLGEKLFF. In nucleotides, the CDR3 is TGCGCCAGCAGCCAAGAAAGGGGGCTTGGTGAAAAACTGTTTTTT.

This clonotype was detected a few times. The chain carries TRBV7-2 and TRBJ1-5, with 8 bases aligning to TRBD1. The CDR3 covers 18 residues. Losses at the gene ends were 5 bases for V and 0 bases for J; bases not matched to a gene: 12. The germline V gene has CDR1 SGHTA and CDR2 FQGNSA. The CDR3 protein is CASSIGTGALYSNQPQHF. The CDR3 DNA reads as TGTGCCAGCAGCATCGGGACAGGAGCCCTTTATAGCAATCAGCCCCAGCATTTT.

In this sample, this clonotype turned up a few times. V gene TRBV7-2 combines with J gene TRBJ2-2, with a tentative D call TRBD1 (5 bases). The CDR3 spans 17 residues. Germline V gene lookup returns CDR1 SGHTA and CDR2 FQGNSA. Trimming removed 5 bases at V and 1 base at J, with 17 bases between. In DNA form, the CDR3 reads TGTGCCAGCAGCCCAACTAAGTTCCAGGGGAACACCGGGGAGCTGTTTTTT. Its protein product is CASSPTKFQGNTGELFF.

This clonotype was found many times. The chain couples TRBV29-1 to TRBJ1-1; the D gene is possibly TRBD1 (5 bases). V was clipped by 6 bases and J by 1 base, with 18 bases between them. Germline CDR1 SQVTM, CDR2 ANQGSEA. The CDR3 spans 15 residues. DNA of the CDR3: TGCAGCGTAGGATCTCCGGGACGCCAGAACACTGAAGCTTTCTTT. Its protein product is CSVGSPGRQNTEAFF.

This rearrangement joins TRBV28 to TRBJ2-7; D unclear. The germline V gene encodes CDR1 MDHEN and CDR2 SYDVKM. The CDR3 is 14 residues long. With 1 base removed from V and 3 bases from J, the gap between germline ends came to 10 bases. The CDR3 DNA is TGTGCCAGCAGTTTATCTCGGTCCCTCTACGAGCAGTACTTC. Translation gives CASSLSRSLYEQYF. Combining the CDR3 with reference TRBV28 and TRBJ2-7 gives the whole variable domain DVKVTQSSRYLVKRTGEKVFLECVQDMDHENMFWYRQDPGLGLRLIYFSYDVKMKEKGDIPEGYSVSREKKERFSLILESASTNQTSMYLCASSLSRSLYEQYFGPGTRLTVT.